A selection of T cell receptor beta chains follows, all from one sample in a study of a mutant IDH1 vaccine in newly diagnosed glioma. Using immunoSEQ multiplex PCR, the repertoire was profiled, and TCRdb retains in-frame clones only, with some absent. The sample holds about 20,000 clones, more than 75% seen once. These TCRs are of unknown antigen specificity. The sample in question was PBMCs, obtained from a glioma patient whose treatment included an IDH1 peptide vaccine. These receptors all stem from a man younger than 45 with glioma. Each CDR3 is given with its conserved first and last residue. D genes are given only for firm matches. Expanded clones get a size class; other rows say once, few or many, or leave the size out.

D gene: .; clone size: .; V gene: TRBV6-1; J gene: TRBJ1-2; CDR3 protein: CASSEGPLRGGGYTF
D gene: TRBD2; clone size: few; V gene: TRBV25-1; J gene: TRBJ2-7; CDR3 protein: CASSETSGHLSYEQYF
D gene: .; clone size: .; V gene: TRBV10-3; J gene: TRBJ1-2; CDR3 protein: CAILMGQANYGYTF
D gene: .; clone size: .; V gene: TRBV9; J gene: TRBJ2-7; CDR3 protein: CASSTGEGLIEQYF
D gene: TRBD2; clone size: once; V gene: TRBV5-1; J gene: TRBJ2-5; CDR3 protein: CASSLVSGSETQYF
D gene: TRBD1; clone size: .; V gene: TRBV7-6; J gene: TRBJ2-4; CDR3 protein: CASSVGQGNIQYF
D gene: .; clone size: .; V gene: TRBV4-1; J gene: TRBJ1-2; CDR3 protein: CASSQGAPGGYGYTF
D gene: .; clone size: .; V gene: TRBV7-9; J gene: TRBJ1-1; CDR3 protein: CASSLALPGPSNLNTEAFF
D gene: TRBD2; clone size: few; V gene: TRBV27; J gene: TRBJ2-7; CDR3 protein: CASSGTSEGEQYF
D gene: .; clone size: .; V gene: TRBV5-1; J gene: TRBJ1-1; CDR3 protein: CASSLAGQNTEAFF
D gene: .; clone size: .; V gene: TRBV19; J gene: TRBJ1-2; CDR3 protein: CASSIRDKRYGYTF
D gene: .; clone size: .; V gene: TRBV5-1; J gene: TRBJ2-6; CDR3 protein: CATTTGTGANVLTF
D gene: TRBD1; clone size: .; V gene: TRBV4-1; J gene: TRBJ1-3; CDR3 protein: CASSQEGQGVGNTIYF
D gene: .; clone size: .; V gene: TRBV27; J gene: TRBJ2-5; CDR3 protein: CASSLSALRETQYF
D gene: TRBD1; clone size: .; V gene: TRBV4-1; J gene: TRBJ2-7; CDR3 protein: CASSRNDPTGGGYEQYF
D gene: TRBD1; clone size: .; V gene: TRBV9; J gene: TRBJ1-1; CDR3 protein: CASSPPGTGPNTEAFF
D gene: .; clone size: medium-sized; V gene: TRBV4-2; J gene: TRBJ2-7; CDR3 protein: CASSQDRDSYYEQYF
D gene: .; clone size: .; V gene: TRBV6-1; J gene: TRBJ2-7; CDR3 protein: CASSGQGGSYEQYF
D gene: TRBD1; clone size: .; V gene: TRBV19; J gene: TRBJ1-5; CDR3 protein: CASSIGPGTGHQPQHF
D gene: TRBD1; clone size: .; V gene: TRBV12-5; J gene: TRBJ1-2; CDR3 protein: CASGLVLVGQGHSNYGYTF
D gene: .; clone size: .; V gene: TRBV10-3; J gene: TRBJ2-5; CDR3 protein: CAISESGTFGETQYF
D gene: TRBD2; clone size: .; V gene: TRBV5-1; J gene: TRBJ2-1; CDR3 protein: CASSLEALAGEQFF
D gene: .; clone size: .; V gene: TRBV2; J gene: TRBJ1-2; CDR3 protein: CASSEWGPNYGYTF
D gene: TRBD1; clone size: .; V gene: TRBV7-9; J gene: TRBJ2-7; CDR3 protein: CASSLDRASYEQYF
D gene: TRBD2; clone size: .; V gene: TRBV12-5; J gene: TRBJ2-1; CDR3 protein: CASGPGLAVYNEQFF
D gene: .; clone size: .; V gene: TRBV5-4; J gene: TRBJ1-1; CDR3 protein: CASSLDSFRNTEAFF
D gene: TRBD2; clone size: .; V gene: TRBV7-6; J gene: TRBJ2-3; CDR3 protein: CASSPGLAGDTQYF
D gene: TRBD1; clone size: .; V gene: TRBV6-1; J gene: TRBJ1-1; CDR3 protein: CASRVQGVGTEAFF
D gene: .; clone size: .; V gene: TRBV9; J gene: TRBJ2-3; CDR3 protein: CASSVVEGRTDTQYF
D gene: .; clone size: .; V gene: TRBV7-9; J gene: TRBJ2-3; CDR3 protein: CASSLWPDTQYF
D gene: TRBD2; clone size: .; V gene: TRBV5-8; J gene: TRBJ2-1; CDR3 protein: CASSLERESSYNEQFF
D gene: TRBD2; clone size: .; V gene: TRBV19; J gene: TRBJ2-1; CDR3 protein: CASTPGGSYNEQFF
D gene: .; clone size: .; V gene: TRBV19; J gene: TRBJ1-5; CDR3 protein: CASSIDEDRRAQHF
D gene: TRBD1; clone size: .; V gene: TRBV6-4; J gene: TRBJ2-1; CDR3 protein: CASSDSAGGLDEQFF
D gene: .; clone size: .; V gene: TRBV15; J gene: TRBJ2-4; CDR3 protein: CATSRTFAQGSHIQYF
D gene: .; clone size: .; V gene: TRBV1; J gene: TRBJ1-5; CDR3 protein: CTSSAAGSNQPQHF